This T cell receptor (beta chain) was sequenced in a study of CD8+CD57+ T cells in acquired aplastic anemia. As for the study in general: Isolated CD4+ and CD8+ cells, once sorted, yielded DNA averaging roughly 3.2 ug. Study results and caveats: Patients and controls had CD8+ Simpson's diversity values that were not significantly distinct.

This clonotype was found once. What it recognizes is unknown. Those patients picked for sequencing had displayed CD8+CD57+ cell expansion on flow cytometry. Genomic DNA constituted the template upon which TCR beta VDJ and CDR3 profiling was performed. TCRdb fed the reads into MiXCR, producing one record per CDR3 protein. This sample carries approximately 150,000 distinct CDR3 sequences, less than 50% of them seen once, and the ten largest clones take 2.5% to 4%. Per germline, CDR1 ENHRY and CDR2 SYGVKD. The CDR3 is made up of 13 amino acids. Trimming removed 10 bases from V and 2 bases from J, with 13 bases in between.

The chain couples TRBV10-3 to TRBJ2-3; tentatively, D is TRBD2 (6 bases). Sequencing was performed on sorted CD4+, CD8+, or CD8+CD57+ T cells (not recorded which) from PBMCs. The TCR comes from a human donor with aplastic anemia. The chain's CDR3 is CATTGEATDTQYF. The CDR3 nucleotides read TGTGCCACAACCGGGGAGGCCACAGATACGCAGTATTTT.